This T cell receptor (beta chain) was documented in a study of blood T cell repertoires in COVID-19. The protocol was immunoSEQ multiplex PCR, while the TCRdb copy is restricted to in-frame clones and leaves out a portion. The repertoire holds a few hundred thousand clones, with roughly 90% as singletons. The length of the CDR3 is 22 residues. V was pared by 8 bases and J by 1 base, with 31 bases of the junction left unmatched. Per germline, CDR1 LNHDA and CDR2 SQIVND (reference sequence). The rearrangement uses TRBV19 and TRBJ1-1, with TRBD1 matching 7 bases. Sequencing was performed on peripheral blood. The receptor was derived from a woman aged 60-75 years with COVID-19, enrolled during active disease. The CDR3, as DNA: TGTGCCAGTTCCGGTAGGGGGCGGATGAGTAGTCCTAGGGGGGATGCGAACACTGAAGCTTTCTTT. Translation: CASSGRGRMSSPRGDANTEAFF.